Here is one TCR beta chain with its context. Other DNA sequences in this sample translate to the same CDR3. J lost 8 bases, V lost 5 bases, and 5 bases had no gene match. The CDR3 is 13 residues long. CDR1 and CDR2 from the germline V gene are SGHAT and FQNNGV. In the original analysis: Estimation of nucleated cell counts relied on the amplification of reference gene primers. Method: immunoSEQ multiplex PCR; TCRdb's copy keeps in-frame clones and lacks some. The V and J calls and the clone size are those of that table, but D and trimming were determined from the DNA. The table records fewer than 150,000 clones, roughly 80% of them present only once. These data are taken from a study of blood T cell repertoires in COVID-19. Overall study context: The cDNA or gDNA used as material had been derived from T cells, B-cell-depleted T cells, or PBMCs.

Material for sequencing was peripheral blood. The gene calls are TRBV11-2 and TRBJ1-4; 7 bases map to TRBD1. The source of this sequence is a woman of 80 years or more in a cohort sampled during active or convalescent COVID-19. The CDR3 bases are TGTGCCAGCAGCAGGGACAGAGGGGAAAAACTGTTTTTT. It yields the protein CASSRDRGEKLFF.